Shown below are 16 T cell receptor beta chains from a single sample sequenced in a study of blood T cell repertoires in COVID-19. Profiled with immunoSEQ multiplex PCR; TCRdb holds only in-frame clones, not every one. The repertoire holds roughly 140,000 clones, with about 87% as singletons. The specimen sequenced was peripheral blood. The receptor source for this set is a human donor in a cohort sampled during active COVID-19.

This sequence joins TRBV5-1 and TRBJ1-6; D is possibly TRBD1 (6 bases). Between the trimmed V and J ends, which lost 0 bases and 8 bases, there was a span of 18 bases. Germline values: CDR1 SGHRS, CDR2 YFSETQ. This CDR3 has 17 amino acids. In DNA, the CDR3 is TGCGCCAGCAGCTTGGTAGGAGGAGTGGGGGCTGATTCACCCCTCCACTTT. Its protein product is CASSLVGGVGADSPLHF. The full variable domain, completed using reference TRBV5-1 and TRBJ1-6, is KAGVTQTPRYLIKTRGQQVTLSCSPISGHRSVSWYQQTPGQGLQFLFEYFSETQRNKGNFPGRFSGRQFSNSRSEMNVSTLELGDSALYLCASSLVGGVGADSPLHFGNGTRLTVT.

The V and J genes are TRBV6-5 and TRBJ2-3, with 12 bases that match TRBD1. The CDR3 contains 15 residues. The V gene end was trimmed by 4 bases and the J gene end by 6 bases; junction bases not matched to a gene: 5. Germline CDR1 MNHEY, CDR2 SVGAGI. The CDR3 loop reads CASSSRDRGQDTQYF. The CDR3 DNA reads as TGTGCCAGCAGTTCCCGGGACAGGGGGCAGGATACGCAGTATTTT.

This sequence joins TRBV19 and TRBJ2-5; 7 bases are a match to TRBD2. The CDR3 consists of 15 residues. Trimming removed 1 base from V and 5 bases from J; junction bases left unmatched: 7. CDR1 is LNHDA, CDR2 SQIVND, per germline (reference sequence). CDR3 residues: CASSIAPAGWETQYF. The CDR3, as DNA: TGTGCCAGTAGTATAGCTCCAGCGGGGTGGGAGACCCAGTACTTC.

The chain joins TRBV19 to TRBJ1-6; no reliable D call. The CDR3 has 12 amino acids. Trimming shortened V by 1 base and J by 9 bases, and 4 bases separated the two germline ends. CDR1 is LNHDA, CDR2 SQIVND, per germline (reference sequence). The CDR3 sequence is CASSIGASPLHF. The DNA for the CDR3 is TGTGCCAGTAGTATAGGGGCTTCACCCCTCCACTTT.

The chain employs TRBV28 and TRBJ2-2, with D maybe TRBD2 (5 bases). V dropped 6 bases and J dropped 6 bases, with 17 bases sitting between them. Germline CDR1 MDHEN, CDR2 SYDVKM. The CDR3 spans 15 residues. CDR3 DNA sequence: TGTGCCAGCAGACGCCCAAGGAGGTCCGCCGGGGAGCTGTTTTTT. Translation: CASRRPRRSAGELFF.

The J gene is TRBJ1-3, the V gene TRBV5-6; 9 bases map to TRBD1. The CDR3 covers 13 residues. The germline gives CDR1 SGHDT, CDR2 YYEEEE. The V segment lost 4 bases and the J segment 16 bases; nucleotides outside the gene matches: 12. CDR3 residues: CASSRGTGRRDYF. The DNA of the CDR3 is TGTGCCAGCAGCAGAGGGACAGGGCGACGTGATTATTTT. The full variable domain, its missing parts supplied by reference TRBV5-6 and TRBJ1-3, is DAGVTQSPTHLIKTRGQQVTLRCSPKSGHDTVSWYQQALGQGPQFIFQYYEEEERQRGNFPDRFSGHQFPNYSSELNVNALLLGDSALYLCASSRGTGRRDYFGEGSWLTVV.

J is TRBJ2-4 and V is TRBV27; D is possibly TRBD2 (6 bases). V lost 5 bases, J lost 0 bases, and 17 bases lay in between. Germline V gene sequence: CDR1 MNHEY, CDR2 SMNVEV (reference sequence). This CDR3 has 17 amino acids. The CDR3 nucleotides read TGTGCCAGCAGTAGACTAGAGACAGCGCTAGCCAAAAACATTCAGTACTTC. It encodes CASSRLETALAKNIQYF.

The chain couples TRBV30 to TRBJ1-1, with no clear D. The germline gives CDR1 GTSNPN, CDR2 SVGIG (reference sequence). CDR3 length: 13 residues. The V end lost 5 bases, the J end lost 0 bases, and 10 bases lay between the germline ends. The CDR3 is CAWVPEMNTEAFF. The CDR3 nucleotides are TGTGCCTGGGTACCGGAGATGAACACTGAAGCTTTCTTT.

The rearrangement joins TRBV5-1 to TRBJ2-1; 12 bases match TRBD2. This CDR3 is built from 16 residues. J lost 2 bases, V lost 4 bases, and 4 bases had no gene match. Germline CDR1 is SGHRS and CDR2 is YFSETQ. The CDR3 region is CASSGTSGLTYNEQFF. DNA of the CDR3: TGCGCCAGCAGCGGGACTAGCGGGTTAACCTACAATGAGCAGTTCTTC.

This clone was detected once. This chain uses TRBV15 with TRBJ2-7; 9 nucleotides align to TRBD1. The CDR3 spans 15 residues. The germline CDR1 and CDR2 sequences are LNHNV and YYDKDF (reference sequence). The J segment lost 0 bases and the V segment lost 8 bases, leaving 8 bases of the junction unmatched. CDR3 nucleotide sequence: TGTGCCACCGGCCGCTGGACAGGGGACTCCTACGAGCAGTACTTC. It codes for CATGRWTGDSYEQYF.

This chain links TRBV6-5 with TRBJ1-2; possible D gene TRBD1, 5 bases. The V gene's germline CDR1 is MNHEY and CDR2 SVGAGI. Trimming shortened V by 6 bases and J by 8 bases, and 16 bases separated the two germline ends. The CDR3 length is 13 residues. In nucleotides, the CDR3 is TGTGCCAGCAGCACTCAGGGATCGGGCGGCTACACCTTC. Its protein is CASSTQGSGGYTF.

This clone occurred once. The V gene is TRBV3-1 (or the pseudogene TRBV3-2), the J gene TRBJ1-2; no reliable D call. The CDR3 runs 13 residues. In germline, CDR1 is LGHDT, CDR2 YNNKEL (reference sequence). Trimming cost V 5 bases and J 5 bases, with 12 bases left between them. The CDR3 spells CASSSLRGYGYTF. The CDR3 bases are TGTGCCAGCAGCTCGCTCCGGGGATATGGCTACACCTTC.

The V call is TRBV18, the J call TRBJ1-5; TRBD1 agrees at 10 bases. This CDR3 comprises 14 residues. Germline V CDR1 and CDR2: KGHSH, LQKENI. Trimming removed 4 bases from V and 4 bases from J; junction bases left unmatched: 1. CDR3 amino acids: CASSLGQGNQPQHF. CDR3 DNA sequence: TGTGCCAGCTCACTGGGACAGGGGAATCAGCCCCAGCATTTT.

The chain recombines TRBV19 with TRBJ2-2; tentative D call: TRBD1 (6 bases). Trimming took 1 base from V and 8 from J, leaving 14 bases between them. Germline V gives CDR1 LNHDA, CDR2 SQIVND (reference sequence). The CDR3 extends over 15 amino acids. The CDR3 DNA follows: TGTGCCAGTAGTATAGGGGCAGGGGCCAGTGGGGAGCTGTTTTTT. It yields the protein CASSIGAGASGELFF.

The chain links TRBV18 to TRBJ2-7; 7 bases map to TRBD2. Germline V gives CDR1 KGHSH, CDR2 LQKENI. Germline trimming cut 6 bases from V and 2 bases from J; bases unmatched to any gene: 7. This CDR3 comprises 14 residues. CDR3 sequence: CASSYRGVTYEQYF. CDR3 nucleotides: TGTGCCAGCTCGTACCGGGGGGTTACCTACGAGCAGTACTTC.

This chain connects TRBV5-6 to TRBJ2-1; no clear D. This CDR3 is built from 14 residues. Germline assignment: CDR1 SGHDT and CDR2 YYEEEE. Trimming removed 3 bases at V and 6 bases at J, with 13 bases between. In nucleotides, the CDR3 is TGTGCCAGCAGCTATCCTATCTCGGTCAATGAGCAGTTCTTC. Its translation: CASSYPISVNEQFF.